This T cell receptor beta chain is from a study of blood T cell repertoires in COVID-19. Study details: The United States, Italy and Spain supplied acute and convalescent COVID-19 samples. Nucleic acid was either cDNA or gDNA, and it came from T cells, B-cell-depleted T cells, or PBMCs.

V shed 7 bases and J shed 5 bases, with 23 bases lying between them. CDR1 and CDR2 from the germline V gene are SNHLY and FYNNEI. CDR3 size: 16 residues. As handled by the study authors: Scientists estimated how many nucleated cells there were by amplifying reference gene primers. The table came from immunoSEQ multiplex PCR; TCRdb's copy has only in-frame clones and leaves some out. The DNA gave D and trimming, while V, J and clone size come from that table. The data hold a few hundred thousand clones, with just over 85% observed a single time. The material sequenced was peripheral blood. The receptor's source is a woman aged 30 to 39 with active or convalescent COVID-19. The V and J genes are TRBV2 and TRBJ1-1, with unresolved D. The CDR3 DNA follows: TGTGCCAGCAACCCACGGGATTGGGGTGGGAAAACTGAAGCTTTCTTT. Translated, it gives CASNPRDWGGKTEAFF.